What follows are 22 T cell receptor beta chains derived from one specimen sequenced in a study of control samples from healthy donors and cancer patients. Measured with immunoSEQ multiplex PCR; TCRdb has only the in-frame clones, and not every one. The sample consists of approximately 70,000 clones, roughly nine tenths of them appearing once. The source material was PBMCs. The receptors shown here come from a woman aged 45 to 65 with colorectal cancer.

This chain joins TRBV28 and TRBJ1-5; maybe TRBD1 (5 bases). Trimming pared 4 bases from V and 1 base from J, leaving 14 bases between. The CDR3 runs 16 residues. The germline gives CDR1 MDHEN, CDR2 SYDVKM. CDR3 sequence: CASSSPGAWSNQPQHF. The DNA of the CDR3 is TGTGCCAGCAGTTCCCCTGGGGCCTGGAGCAATCAGCCCCAGCATTTT.

The chain uses TRBV28 and TRBJ2-3; possible D gene TRBD2, 8 bases. This CDR3 has 16 amino acids. V was shortened by 7 bases and J by 3 bases, with 20 bases between the two germline ends. CDR1 is MDHEN and CDR2 is SYDVKM in the germline V gene. The CDR3 sequence: CASTPGRGQRTDTQYF. The CDR3 bases are TGTGCCAGCACTCCCGGGAGGGGGCAAAGGACAGATACGCAGTATTTT.

The chain employs TRBV20-1 and TRBJ1-5, with D uncertain. With 5 bases removed from V and 7 bases from J, the gap between germline ends came to 3 bases. Germline V lookup: CDR1 DFQATT, CDR2 SNEGSKA (reference sequence). The CDR3 length is 9 residues. The CDR3 sequence is CSAGQPQHF. The CDR3 DNA reads as TGCAGTGCTGGGCAGCCCCAGCATTTT.

The CDR3 coding sequence is TGTGCCATCAGTGAGTCTTGGAACACTGAAGCTTTCTTT. It specifies CAISESWNTEAFF. The chain combines TRBV10-3 with TRBJ1-1, with no clear D. The CDR3 runs to 13 residues. CDR1 ENHRY and CDR2 SYGVKD come from the germline V gene. V was shortened by 0 bases and J by 1 base, with 3 bases between the two germline ends.

This chain joins TRBV7-9 and TRBJ1-4; no firm D call. Germline V gene sequence: CDR1 SEHNR, CDR2 FQNEAQ (reference sequence). Trimming took 2 bases from V and 8 from J, leaving 3 bases between them. The CDR3 consists of 11 residues. The CDR3 DNA is TGTGCCAGCAGCTTAAACGAAAAACTGTTTTTT. It encodes CASSLNEKLFF.

This chain connects TRBV11-1 to TRBJ1-1, with D uncertain. The CDR3 is 16 residues long. The V gene's germline CDR1 is SGHAT and CDR2 FQDESV (reference sequence). V was shortened by 1 base and J by 0 bases, with 12 bases between the two germline ends. Here the CDR3 reads CASSLGEADLNTEAFF. In nucleotides, the CDR3 is TGTGCCAGCAGCTTAGGTGAGGCAGATTTGAACACTGAAGCTTTCTTT.

The chain joins TRBV12-3 or TRBV12-4 to TRBJ1-2; no definite D call. The V gene lost 6 bases and the J gene lost 5 bases, with 7 bases spanning the gap. CDR3 length equals 11 residues. Here the CDR3 reads CASSRRYGYTF. CDR3 in DNA: TGTGCCAGCAGCCGCAGATATGGCTACACCTTC.

The rearrangement links TRBV2 to TRBJ2-3; 8 positions match TRBD1. The CDR3 spans 16 residues. Germline V gives CDR1 SNHLY, CDR2 FYNNEI. V was pared by 10 bases and J by 3 bases, with 15 bases of the junction left unmatched. Written as DNA, the CDR3 is TGTGCCACCCACCCGCGACAGGGGAAAGAAACAGATACGCAGTATTTT. Protein product: CATHPRQGKETDTQYF. The variable domain in full, completed from reference TRBV2 and TRBJ2-3, reads EPEVTQTPSHQVTQMGQEVILRCVPISNHLYFYWYRQILGQKVEFLVSFYNNEISEKSEIFDDQFSVERPDGSNFTLKIRSTKLEDSAMYFCATHPRQGKETDTQYFGPGTRLTVL.

The V call is TRBV15, the J call TRBJ1-2; 9 bases line up with TRBD1. The CDR3 runs to 17 residues. CDR1 and CDR2 from the germline V gene are LNHNV and YYDKDF (reference sequence). V lost 5 bases to trimming and J lost 4 bases; unmatched junction nucleotides: 14. CDR3 coding DNA: TGTGCCACCAGCTCGATGACCGGGACAGGGAAGGGCTATGGCTACACCTTC. This gives the protein CATSSMTGTGKGYGYTF.

The table lists this clone with a few counts. V usage is TRBV5-4 and J usage is TRBJ2-5, with 12 bases that match TRBD2. This CDR3 contains 16 residues. With 2 bases clipped from V and 6 bases from J, the junction kept 8 bases outside the gene matches. Germline V gives CDR1 SGHNT, CDR2 YYREEE (reference sequence). The CDR3 DNA reads as TGTGCCAGCAGCTTAGCTAGCGGGGGGGTTAAACAGACCCAGTACTTC. Amino acids: CASSLASGGVKQTQYF. Looking up the rest from reference TRBV5-4 and TRBJ2-5 gives the full variable domain: ETGVTQSPTHLIKTRGQQVTLRCSSQSGHNTVSWYQQALGQGPQFIFQYYREEENGRGNFPPRFSGLQFPNYSSELNVNALELDDSALYLCASSLASGGVKQTQYFGPGTRLLVL.

The chain has TRBV5-4 and TRBJ2-2; 10 bases are shared with TRBD2. Germline-derived CDR1 and CDR2 are SGHNT and YYREEE (reference sequence). This CDR3 spans 16 amino acids. J lost 7 bases, V lost 1 base, and 7 bases had no gene match. CDR3 sequence reads: CASSLSSGRSSGELFF. The DNA of the CDR3 is TGTGCCAGCAGCTTGAGTAGCGGGAGGTCGAGCGGGGAGCTGTTTTTT.

The rearrangement uses TRBV25-1 and TRBJ1-5, with D unresolved. The CDR3 is 14 residues long. Germline CDR1 reads MGHDK; CDR2 reads SYGVNS. Trimming cost V 3 bases and J 6 bases, with 12 bases left between them. The CDR3 DNA reads as TGTGCCAGCAGTGATGGGCGCCGGCGTCAGCCCCAGCATTTT. Encoded protein: CASSDGRRRQPQHF.

This chain joins TRBV7-3 and TRBJ2-1, with D unclear. V was trimmed by 5 bases and J by 0 bases, leaving 17 bases between them. In germline, CDR1 is SGHTA, CDR2 FQGTGA. This CDR3 is built from 17 residues. CDR3 in amino acids: CASSPNPSGSSYNEQFF. DNA of the CDR3: TGTGCCAGCAGCCCTAACCCTAGTGGTAGCTCCTACAATGAGCAGTTCTTC.

This clone was seen once. The chain is built from TRBV19 and TRBJ2-3; the D gene is possibly TRBD2 (6 bases). V lost 4 bases to trimming and J lost 5 bases, with 19 bases between them. This CDR3 has 16 amino acids. Germline lookup yields CDR1 LNHDA and CDR2 SQIVND (reference sequence). The CDR3 region has the DNA TGTGCCAGTAGTACCCTGGAGGGCCGGATGGGAGATACGCAGTATTTT. As protein: CASSTLEGRMGDTQYF. The full variable domain, in which reference TRBV19 and TRBJ2-3 provide the parts outside the CDR3, is DGGITQSPKYLFRKEGQNVTLSCEQNLNHDAMYWYRQDPGQGLRLIYYSQIVNDFQKGDIAEGYSVSREKKESFPLTVTSAQKNPTAFYLCASSTLEGRMGDTQYFGPGTRLTVL.

The chain employs TRBV18 and TRBJ1-5; TRBD1 agrees at 9 bases. Trimming cost V 5 bases and J 4 bases; bases outside gene matches: 6. The germline CDR1 and CDR2 sequences are KGHSH and LQKENI. The CDR3 is 15 amino acids. This CDR3 reads CASSIQGAGNQPQHF. The CDR3, as DNA: TGTGCCAGCTCAATACAGGGGGCTGGGAATCAGCCCCAGCATTTT.

The V gene is TRBV5-1, the J gene TRBJ1-6, with D possibly being TRBD1 (5 bases). Germline-derived CDR1 and CDR2 are SGHRS and YFSETQ. The CDR3 is 15 residues long. Trimming stripped 4 bases from V and 9 bases from J, with 17 bases between. The CDR3 region has the DNA TGCGCCAGCAGCAAGGACGGGGGTATACTTTCACCCCTCCACTTT. Protein sequence: CASSKDGGILSPLHF.

The DNA for the CDR3 is TGTGCCAGCAGCCGCGACAGAACCGTGACTGAAGCTTTCTTT. It codes for CASSRDRTVTEAFF. The chain joins TRBV11-2 to TRBJ1-1, with D possibly matching TRBD1 (5 bases). Germline CDR1 SGHAT, CDR2 FQNNGV. V was shortened by 5 bases and J by 5 bases, with 15 bases between the two germline ends. CDR3 length: 14 residues.

The chain has TRBV24-1 and TRBJ2-7; D gene ambiguous. The CDR3 loop spans 13 amino acids. V was cut by 0 bases and J by 7 bases, with 9 bases left in between. Germline V gene data show CDR1 as KGHDR and CDR2 as SFDVKD. Here the CDR3 reads CATSDLEQREQYF. The CDR3 region has the DNA TGTGCCACCAGTGATTTGGAACAGAGAGAGCAGTACTTC.

The chain has TRBV9 and TRBJ2-2; TRBD1 agrees at 8 bases. Germline CDR1 reads SGDLS; CDR2 reads YYNGEE. The CDR3 has 16 residues. With 3 bases clipped from V and 3 bases from J, the junction kept 7 bases outside the gene matches. In DNA, the CDR3 is TGTGCCAGCAGCGCCAGCCCAGGGGGCTACACCGGGGAGCTGTTTTTT. Translated, it gives CASSASPGGYTGELFF.

This chain joins TRBV7-2 and TRBJ2-1; D tentatively fits TRBD1 or TRBD2 (6 bases each). The CDR3 covers 14 residues. With 6 bases removed from V and 5 bases from J, the gap between germline ends came to 14 bases. The germline V gene has CDR1 SGHTA and CDR2 FQGNSA. CDR3 bases: TGTGCCAGCAGAGTAGGGGGGAAGAACAATGAGCAGTTCTTC. Translation gives CASRVGGKNNEQFF.

The chain uses TRBV19 and TRBJ2-3; TRBD1 is a possible D gene (6 bases). The V gene's germline CDR1 is LNHDA and CDR2 SQIVND (reference sequence). This CDR3 comprises 16 residues. V was trimmed by 5 bases and J by 2 bases, leaving 17 bases between them. The CDR3 region is CASSLATGSFTDTQYF. The CDR3 DNA sequence: TGTGCCAGTAGTTTAGCAACAGGGTCTTTCACAGATACGCAGTATTTT.

The chain employs TRBV6-1 and TRBJ1-2; 11 nucleotides agree with TRBD1. This CDR3 has 16 amino acids. Trimming removed 0 bases from V and 4 bases from J; junction bases left unmatched: 4. Germline loops: CDR1 MNHNS, CDR2 SASEGT. The CDR3, as DNA: TGTGCCAGCAGTGAAGCCCAGGGACAGGGGGGCTATGGCTACACCTTC. It yields the protein CASSEAQGQGGYGYTF.